This entry is about one T cell receptor beta chain. Its antigen remains unidentified. This sample is part of a study of CD8 T cells in ankylosing spondylitis. The study's findings and limits: A motif in TCR beta, a set of fewer than ten highly homologous variants, appeared characteristic of ankylosing spondylitis blood. Matched ankylosing spondylitis synovial fluid reportedly contained a significantly enriched population of disease-linked clones.

Quantitative molecular-barcoded 5'-RACE generated the TCR beta libraries. Using its own MiXCR run on the 5' RACE reads, TCRdb lists one record per CDR3 protein. The repertoire includes 180,000 or so distinct CDR3 sequences, about 9.9% of them detected once, and about 28% sits in the top ten. Germline V CDR1 and CDR2: SGHKS, YYEKEE (reference sequence). The CDR3 covers 14 residues. V was shortened by 3 bases and J by 8 bases, with 16 bases between the two germline ends. Input material: blood, either unsorted or a sorted T cell fraction (not recorded which). The sequence came from a male donor with ankylosing spondylitis or in good health (not recorded which). The chain recombines TRBV5-5 with TRBJ2-3; a possible D gene is TRBD1 (5 bases). This chain's CDR3 is CASSSVGAPGTQYF. CDR3 sequence (DNA): TGTGCCAGCAGCTCCGTAGGGGCCCCAGGTACGCAGTATTTT. The full variable domain, its missing parts supplied by reference TRBV5-5 and TRBJ2-3, is DAGVTQSPTHLIKTRGQQVTLRCSPISGHKSVSWYQQVLGQGPQFIFQYYEKEERGRGNFPDRFSARQFPNYSSELNVNALLLGDSALYLCASSSVGAPGTQYFGPGTRLTVL.